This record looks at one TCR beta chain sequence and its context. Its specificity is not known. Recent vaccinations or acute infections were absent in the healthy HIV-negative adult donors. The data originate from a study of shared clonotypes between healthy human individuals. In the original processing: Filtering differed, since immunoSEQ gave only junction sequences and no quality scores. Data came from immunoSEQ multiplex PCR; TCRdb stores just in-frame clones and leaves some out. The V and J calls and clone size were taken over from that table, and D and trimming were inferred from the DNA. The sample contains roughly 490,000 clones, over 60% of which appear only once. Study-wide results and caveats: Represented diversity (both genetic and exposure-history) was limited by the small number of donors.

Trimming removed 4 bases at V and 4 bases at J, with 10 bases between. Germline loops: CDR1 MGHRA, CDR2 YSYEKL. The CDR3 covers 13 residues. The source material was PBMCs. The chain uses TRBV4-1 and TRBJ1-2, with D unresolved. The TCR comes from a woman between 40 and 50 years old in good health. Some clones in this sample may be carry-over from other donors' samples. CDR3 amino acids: CASSLDEGYGYTF. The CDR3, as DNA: TGCGCCAGCAGCCTGGATGAGGGCTATGGCTACACCTTC.